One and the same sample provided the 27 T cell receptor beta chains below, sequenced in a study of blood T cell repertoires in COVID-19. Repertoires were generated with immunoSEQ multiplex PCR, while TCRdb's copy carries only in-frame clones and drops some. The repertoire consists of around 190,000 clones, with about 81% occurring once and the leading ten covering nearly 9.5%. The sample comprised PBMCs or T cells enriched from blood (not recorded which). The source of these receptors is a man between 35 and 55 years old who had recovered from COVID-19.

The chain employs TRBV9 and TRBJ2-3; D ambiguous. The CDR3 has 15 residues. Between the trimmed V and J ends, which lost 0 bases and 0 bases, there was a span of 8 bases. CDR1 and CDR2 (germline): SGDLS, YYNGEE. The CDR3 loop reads CASSVGALSTDTQYF. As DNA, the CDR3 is TGTGCCAGCAGCGTAGGAGCGCTCAGCACAGATACGCAGTATTTT. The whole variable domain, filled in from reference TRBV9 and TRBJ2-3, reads DSGVTQTPKHLITATGQRVTLRCSPRSGDLSVYWYQQSLDQGLQFLIQYYNGEERAKGNILERFSAQQFPDLHSELNLSSLELGDSALYFCASSVGALSTDTQYFGPGTRLTVL.

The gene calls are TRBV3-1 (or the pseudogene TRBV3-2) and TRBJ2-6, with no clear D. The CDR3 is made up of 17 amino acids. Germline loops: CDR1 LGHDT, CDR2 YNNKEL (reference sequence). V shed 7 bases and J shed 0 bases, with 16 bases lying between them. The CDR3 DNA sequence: TGTGCCAGCACCGAGTCCTCGTACAGCTCTGGGGCCAACGTCCTGACTTTC. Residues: CASTESSYSSGANVLTF.

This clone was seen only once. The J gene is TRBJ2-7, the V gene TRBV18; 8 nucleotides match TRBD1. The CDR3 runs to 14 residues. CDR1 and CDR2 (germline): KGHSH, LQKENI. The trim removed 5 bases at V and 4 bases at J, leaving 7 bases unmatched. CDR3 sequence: CASSSDRGLYEQYF. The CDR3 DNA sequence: TGTGCCAGCTCATCCGACAGGGGCCTTTACGAGCAGTACTTC.

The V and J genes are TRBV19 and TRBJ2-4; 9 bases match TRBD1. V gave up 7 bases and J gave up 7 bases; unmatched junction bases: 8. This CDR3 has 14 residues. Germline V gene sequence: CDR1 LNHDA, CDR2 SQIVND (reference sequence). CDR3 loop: CASKQGALENIQYF. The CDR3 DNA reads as TGTGCCAGTAAACAGGGGGCTTTAGAGAACATTCAGTACTTC.

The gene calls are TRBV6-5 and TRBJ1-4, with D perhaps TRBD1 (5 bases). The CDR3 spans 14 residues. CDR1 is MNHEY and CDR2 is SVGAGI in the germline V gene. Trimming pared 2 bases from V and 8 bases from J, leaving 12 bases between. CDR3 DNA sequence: TGTGCCAGCAGTTACCTGGGGCAAAGCGAAAAACTGTTTTTT. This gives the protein CASSYLGQSEKLFF.

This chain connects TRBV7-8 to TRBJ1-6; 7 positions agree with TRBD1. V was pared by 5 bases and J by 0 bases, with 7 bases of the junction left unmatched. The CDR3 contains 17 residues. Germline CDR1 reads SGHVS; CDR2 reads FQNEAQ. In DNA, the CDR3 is TGTGCCAGCAGCACGACAGGGATGAGCTCCTATAATTCACCCCTCCACTTT. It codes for CASSTTGMSSYNSPLHF.

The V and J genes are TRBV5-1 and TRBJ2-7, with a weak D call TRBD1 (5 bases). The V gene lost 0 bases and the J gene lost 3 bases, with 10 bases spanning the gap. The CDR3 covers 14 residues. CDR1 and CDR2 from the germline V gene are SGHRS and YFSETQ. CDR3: CASSLDRPLYEQYF. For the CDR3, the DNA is TGCGCCAGCAGCTTGGACAGGCCCCTCTACGAGCAGTACTTC.

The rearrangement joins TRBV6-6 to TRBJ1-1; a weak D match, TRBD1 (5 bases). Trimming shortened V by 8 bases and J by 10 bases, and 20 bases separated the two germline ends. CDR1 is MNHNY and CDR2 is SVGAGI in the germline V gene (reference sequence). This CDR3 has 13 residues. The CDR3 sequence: CASSAVSQGTAFF. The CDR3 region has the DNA TGTGCCAGCTCAGCCGTCTCCCAGGGAACAGCTTTCTTT.

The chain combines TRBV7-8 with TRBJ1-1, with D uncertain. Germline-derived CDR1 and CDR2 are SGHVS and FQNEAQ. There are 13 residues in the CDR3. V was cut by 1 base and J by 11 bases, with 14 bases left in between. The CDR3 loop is CASSLGEGIRAFF. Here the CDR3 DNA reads TGTGCCAGCAGCTTAGGGGAGGGCATTCGGGCTTTCTTT.

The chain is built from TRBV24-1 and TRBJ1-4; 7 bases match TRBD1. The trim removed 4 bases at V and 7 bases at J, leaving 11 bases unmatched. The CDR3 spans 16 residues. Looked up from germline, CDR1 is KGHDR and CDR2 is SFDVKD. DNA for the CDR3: TGTGCCACCAGTGAGACCTTTAGACAGGGCCTTGAAAAACTGTTTTTT. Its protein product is CATSETFRQGLEKLFF.

Here the CDR3 DNA reads TGTGCCAGCAGCTTGGCGGGAGGGTACTACAATGAGCAGTTCTTC. It is translated as CASSLAGGYYNEQFF. This chain uses TRBV7-3 with TRBJ2-1, with TRBD2 matching over 9 bases. The CDR3 has 15 amino acids. Germline loops: CDR1 SGHTA, CDR2 FQGTGA. Trimming cost V 3 bases and J 3 bases; bases outside gene matches: 3.

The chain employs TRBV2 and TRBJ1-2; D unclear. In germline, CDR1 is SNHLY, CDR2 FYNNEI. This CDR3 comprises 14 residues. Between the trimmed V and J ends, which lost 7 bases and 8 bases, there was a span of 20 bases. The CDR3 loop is CASTKAIAGWGYTF. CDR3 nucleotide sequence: TGTGCCAGCACGAAGGCAATCGCAGGTTGGGGCTACACCTTC.

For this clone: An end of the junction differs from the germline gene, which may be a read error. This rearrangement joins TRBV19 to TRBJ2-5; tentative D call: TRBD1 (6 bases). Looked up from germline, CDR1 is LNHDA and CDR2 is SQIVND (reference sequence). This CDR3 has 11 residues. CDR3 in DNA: TGTGCCAGTAGTCATCGGGACAATATTCACTTC. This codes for CASSHRDNIHF.

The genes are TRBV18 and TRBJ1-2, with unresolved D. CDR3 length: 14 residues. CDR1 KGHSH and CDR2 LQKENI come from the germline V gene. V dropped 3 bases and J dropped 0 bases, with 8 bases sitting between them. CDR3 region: CASSPALTNYGYTF. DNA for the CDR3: TGTGCCAGCTCACCTGCCCTAACTAACTATGGCTACACCTTC.

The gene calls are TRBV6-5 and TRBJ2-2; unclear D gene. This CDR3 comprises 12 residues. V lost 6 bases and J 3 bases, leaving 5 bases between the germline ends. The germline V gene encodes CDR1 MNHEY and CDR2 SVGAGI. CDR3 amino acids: CASREHTGELFF. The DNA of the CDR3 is TGTGCCAGCAGGGAGCACACCGGGGAGCTGTTTTTT.

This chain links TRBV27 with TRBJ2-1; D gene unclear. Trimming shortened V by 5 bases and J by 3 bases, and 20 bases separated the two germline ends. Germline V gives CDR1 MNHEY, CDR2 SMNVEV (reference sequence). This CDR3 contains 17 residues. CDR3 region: CASSLTLVRDYYNEQFF. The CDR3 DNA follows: TGTGCCAGCAGTCTCACTTTGGTCCGAGATTACTACAATGAGCAGTTCTTC.

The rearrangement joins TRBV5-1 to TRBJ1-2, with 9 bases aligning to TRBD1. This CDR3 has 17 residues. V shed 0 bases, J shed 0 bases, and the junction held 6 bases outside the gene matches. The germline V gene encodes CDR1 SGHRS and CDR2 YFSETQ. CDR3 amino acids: CASSLGQTGGSNYGYTF. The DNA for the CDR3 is TGCGCCAGCAGCTTGGGACAGACAGGGGGTTCTAACTATGGCTACACCTTC.

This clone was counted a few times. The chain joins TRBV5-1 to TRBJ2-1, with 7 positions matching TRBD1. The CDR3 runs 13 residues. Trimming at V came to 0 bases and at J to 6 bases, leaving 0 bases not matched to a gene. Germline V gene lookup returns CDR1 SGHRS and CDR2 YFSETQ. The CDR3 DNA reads TGCGCCAGCAGCTTGGACAGGGGCAATGAGCAGTTCTTC. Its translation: CASSLDRGNEQFF. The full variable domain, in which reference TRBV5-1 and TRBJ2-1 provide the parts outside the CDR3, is KAGVTQTPRYLIKTRGQQVTLSCSPISGHRSVSWYQQTPGQGLQFLFEYFSETQRNKGNFPGRFSGRQFSNSRSEMNVSTLELGDSALYLCASSLDRGNEQFFGPGTRLTVL.

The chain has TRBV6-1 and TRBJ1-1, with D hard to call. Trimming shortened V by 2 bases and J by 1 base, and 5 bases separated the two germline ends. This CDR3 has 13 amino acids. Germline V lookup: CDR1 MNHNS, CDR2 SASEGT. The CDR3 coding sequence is TGTGCCAGCAGTGAACAATCGAACACTGAAGCTTTCTTT. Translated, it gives CASSEQSNTEAFF.

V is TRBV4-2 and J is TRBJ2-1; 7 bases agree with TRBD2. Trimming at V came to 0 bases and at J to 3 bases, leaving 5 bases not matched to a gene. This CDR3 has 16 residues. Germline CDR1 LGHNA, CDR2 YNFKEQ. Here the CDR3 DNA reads TGTGCCAGCAGCCAAGAATCGAGGGAGGGCTACAATGAGCAGTTCTTC. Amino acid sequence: CASSQESREGYNEQFF.

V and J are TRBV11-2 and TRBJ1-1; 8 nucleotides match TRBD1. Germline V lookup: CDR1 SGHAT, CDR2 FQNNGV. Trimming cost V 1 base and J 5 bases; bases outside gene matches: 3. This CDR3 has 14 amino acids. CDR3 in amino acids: CASSLGTGKTEAFF. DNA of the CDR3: TGTGCCAGCAGCTTAGGGACAGGGAAAACTGAAGCTTTCTTT.

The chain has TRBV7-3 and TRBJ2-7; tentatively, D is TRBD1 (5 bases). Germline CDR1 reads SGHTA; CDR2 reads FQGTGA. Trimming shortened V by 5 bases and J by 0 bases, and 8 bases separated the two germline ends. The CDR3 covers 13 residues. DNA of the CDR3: TGTGCCAGCAGCCAGGGAAGCTCCTACGAGCAGTACTTC. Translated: CASSQGSSYEQYF.

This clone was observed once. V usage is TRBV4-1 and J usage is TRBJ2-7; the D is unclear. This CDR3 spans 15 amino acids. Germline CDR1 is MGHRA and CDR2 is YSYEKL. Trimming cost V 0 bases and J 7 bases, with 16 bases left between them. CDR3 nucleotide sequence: TGCGCCAGCAGCCAAGAAAACCACGGCGGCCTGGAGCAGTACTTC. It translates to CASSQENHGGLEQYF.

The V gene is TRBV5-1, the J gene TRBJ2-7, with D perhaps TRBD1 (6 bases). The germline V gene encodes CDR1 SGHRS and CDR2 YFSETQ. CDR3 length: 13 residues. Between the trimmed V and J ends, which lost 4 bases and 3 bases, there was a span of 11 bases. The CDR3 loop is CASSTQQGYEQYF. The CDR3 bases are TGCGCCAGCAGCACTCAACAGGGCTACGAGCAGTACTTC.

CDR3 sequence (DNA): TGTGCCAGCAGCGGTCGCGGGCCGACCGGGGAGCTGTTTTTT. Protein sequence: CASSGRGPTGELFF. The chain uses TRBV7-9 and TRBJ2-2, with D possibly being TRBD2 (5 bases). Germline V gene lookup returns CDR1 SEHNR and CDR2 FQNEAQ (reference sequence). Trimming left V 5 bases short and J 5 bases short, with 12 bases between. The CDR3 has 14 amino acids.

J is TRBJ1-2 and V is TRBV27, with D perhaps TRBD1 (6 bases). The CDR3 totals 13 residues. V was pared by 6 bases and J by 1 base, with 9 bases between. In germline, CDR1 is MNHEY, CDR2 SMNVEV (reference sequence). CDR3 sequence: CASRRTDNYGYTF. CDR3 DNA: TGTGCCAGCAGGCGGACAGATAACTATGGCTACACCTTC.

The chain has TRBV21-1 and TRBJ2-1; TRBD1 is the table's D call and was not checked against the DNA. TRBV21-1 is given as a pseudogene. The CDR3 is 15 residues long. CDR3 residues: CASGTGTGGIDEQFF. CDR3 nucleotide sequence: TGTGCCAGCGGCACCGGGACAGGGGGCATCGATGAGCAGTTCTTC.